The rows below give T cell receptor beta chains drawn from one sample of a study of T cells in Graves' hyperthyroidism and ophthalmopathy. From the multiplex PCR reads, TCRdb called clonotypes with MiXCR, one entry per CDR3 protein. The sample holds hundreds of thousands of distinct CDR3 sequences, roughly 15% seen once. Input material: blood. The receptors here all came from a woman in her thirties or forties with Graves' ophthalmopathy. The CDR3 runs from the conserved cysteine through the conserved F or W. D genes are given only for firm matches. Where a row states a size, it is once, few, many or the class of an expanded clone; other rows omit it.

- | - | TRBJ1-1 | TRBV2 | TGTGCCAGCAGTTGGGGACTCGGGGGAATCACTGAAGCTTTCTTT | CASSWGLGGITEAFF
many | - | TRBJ2-7 | TRBV19 | TGTGCCAGTAGCCTAGAGGGAGATCCCTACGAGCAGTACTTC | CASSLEGDPYEQYF
many | - | TRBJ1-2 | TRBV12-3/TRBV12-4 | TGTGCCAGCAGTACCGGCCCGAGGGGTGGCTACACCTTC | CASSTGPRGGYTF
many | TRBD1 | TRBJ1-5 | TRBV12-5 | TGTGCTAGTGGCACTACCGGGACAGGGAATCAGCCCCAGCATTTT | CASGTTGTGNQPQHF
many | - | TRBJ2-7 | TRBV6-5 | TGTGCCAGCAGTTACTCGATCCAGGGTACTAGGACCTACGAGCAGTACTTC | CASSYSIQGTRTYEQYF
few | - | TRBJ1-1 | TRBV9 | TGTGCCAGCGGCGTAGGTGTCGCAAACACTGAAGCTTTCTTT | CASGVGVANTEAFF
many | TRBD1 | TRBJ2-7 | TRBV6-2/TRBV6-3 | TGTGCCAGCAGTTACTCAGGGACAGGGAGATACGAGCAGTACTTC | CASSYSGTGRYEQYF
- | TRBD1 | TRBJ2-7 | TRBV24-1 | TGTGCCACCAGTGAGACCGGGACAGGAGTTTCCGAGCAGTACTTC | CATSETGTGVSEQYF
few | TRBD2 | TRBJ2-7 | TRBV3-1 | TGTGCCAGCAGTCGTAGGACTAGCGGCTCCTACGAGCAGTACTTC | CASSRRTSGSYEQYF
many | TRBD2 | TRBJ2-5 | TRBV2 | TGTGCCAGCACCACTAGCGGGACCCAAGAGACCCAGTACTTC | CASTTSGTQETQYF
- | - | TRBJ2-4 | TRBV27 | TGTGCCAGCAGGCGGAGAGGGCAGGGCATTCAGTACTTC | CASRRRGQGIQYF
few | - | TRBJ2-4 | TRBV19 | TGTGCCAGTAGAGAGGGTATGAGAGCCAAAAACATTCAGTACTTC | CASREGMRAKNIQYF
many | TRBD2 | TRBJ2-7 | TRBV7-9 | TGTGCCAGCAGCGAAACTAGCGGGAGGAGCGAGCAGTACTTC | CASSETSGRSEQYF
many | - | TRBJ2-6 | TRBV11-1 | TGTGCCAGCAGCTTATCGGCGCACTCTGGGGCCAACGTCCTGACTTTC | CASSLSAHSGANVLTF
many | - | TRBJ1-1 | TRBV6-2/TRBV6-3 | TGTGCCAGCAGTTGGACGGGATTAACAGCTTTCTTT | CASSWTGLTAFF
many | - | TRBJ2-7 | TRBV14 | TGTGCCAGCAGCCAAGAGCCTAGTTGGGAGTTAACCTACGAGCAGTACTTC | CASSQEPSWELTYEQYF
few | - | TRBJ1-2 | TRBV7-9 | TGTGCCAGCTCCGAGAGACAGGCTAACTATGGCTACACCTTC | CASSERQANYGYTF
- | TRBD2 | TRBJ2-5 | TRBV5-8 | TGTGCCAGCAGCCCCGGAAGACTAGCGGGAGGGCAAGAGACCCAGTACTTC | CASSPGRLAGGQETQYF
many | - | TRBJ2-7 | TRBV6-5 | TGTGCCAGCAGTTTTGATCGGGACGCAAACTACGAGCAGTACTTC | CASSFDRDANYEQYF
many | TRBD1 | TRBJ1-5 | TRBV28 | TGTGCCAGCAGTCCAAGACAGGGATCACAGCCCCAGCATTTT | CASSPRQGSQPQHF
many | - | TRBJ2-7 | TRBV2 | TGTGCCAGCAGTACTAGCCTCGAATTGAGTTACGAGCAGTACTTC | CASSTSLELSYEQYF
many | - | TRBJ2-7 | TRBV19 | TGTGCCAGTAGTAGAGACTACGGCTCCTACGAGCAGTACTTC | CASSRDYGSYEQYF
- | TRBD1 | TRBJ1-1 | TRBV7-3 | TGTGCCAGCAGCCCAGAGACAGGGTTAGGGAACACTGAAGCTTTCTTT | CASSPETGLGNTEAFF
many | - | TRBJ2-5 | TRBV18 | TGTGCCAGCTCACCTCCGGGAGCCCAAGAGACCCAGTACTTC | CASSPPGAQETQYF
few | - | TRBJ2-2 | TRBV11-1 | TGTGCCAGCAGCTGGGAACGGGACGGTAACACCGGGGAGCTGTTTTTT | CASSWERDGNTGELFF
few | - | TRBJ1-1 | TRBV10-3 | TGTGCCATCAGGCGAAAGGGGCGGGAAGCTTTCTTT | CAIRRKGREAFF
- | - | TRBJ1-1 | TRBV6-1 | TGTGCCAGCACGCAGGGCATCAACACTGAAGCTTTCTTT | CASTQGINTEAFF
few | - | TRBJ2-4 | TRBV12-3/TRBV12-4 | TGTGCCAGCAGTACCGGGTCTAGTTTAGCCAAAAACATTCAGTACTTC | CASSTGSSLAKNIQYF
many | TRBD1 | TRBJ2-2 | TRBV11-2 | TGTGCCAGCAGTTTGGACAGGGTGGTTTCGAGCGGGGAGCTGTTTTTT | CASSLDRVVSSGELFF